These 32 T cell receptor beta chains originate from one sample sequenced in a study of T-cell memory formation after mild COVID-19. TCRdb reanalysed the 5' RACE reads using MiXCR and keeps one entry per CDR3 protein. The sample holds around 160,000 distinct CDR3 sequences, around a tenth seen once. The sample taken for sequencing was PBMCs or a T cell subset sorted from them (not recorded which). Every receptor here comes from a man aged 18 to 30 who had mild COVID-19 (a few samples of this study predate the infection). Cell type and time point are not known.

The CDR3 sequence is CASSLGAAQETQYF. The CDR3 nucleotides are TGTGCCAGCAGTTTAGGGGCAGCTCAAGAGACCCAGTACTTC. V is TRBV12-3 or TRBV12-4 and J is TRBJ2-5, with D hard to call. V was pared by 1 base and J by 2 bases, with 8 bases between. This CDR3 region has 14 residues.

This clonotype showed up many times. The rearrangement uses TRBV19 and TRBJ1-6; 7 nucleotides line up with TRBD1. CDR1 and CDR2 (germline): LNHDA, SQIVND (reference sequence). Germline trimming cut 5 bases from V and 4 bases from J; bases unmatched to any gene: 2. The CDR3 has 14 amino acids. CDR3 nucleotides: TGTGCCAGTAGTCCGACAGGGTATAATTCACCCCTCCACTTT. As protein: CASSPTGYNSPLHF.

This clonotype was detected only a few times. The chain is built from TRBV12-3 or TRBV12-4 and TRBJ2-4, with D possibly matching TRBD1 (5 bases). CDR3 length: 14 residues. Trimming took off 6 bases at V and 8 bases at J, with 17 bases between the two ends. For the CDR3, the DNA is TGTGCCAGCAGCCAAGTTGGCAGGGCGGACATTCAGTACTTC. It codes for CASSQVGRADIQYF.

This sequence joins TRBV20-1 and TRBJ2-1; 8 bases fit TRBD2. V shed 0 bases and J 8 bases; nucleotides not matched to a gene: 9. The CDR3 extends over 15 amino acids. Per the germline V gene, CDR1 is DFQATT and CDR2 is SNEGSKA (reference sequence). The CDR3 sequence: CSARDPGGPGDEQFF. The CDR3 DNA reads as TGCAGTGCTAGAGATCCGGGGGGGCCGGGAGATGAGCAGTTCTTC.

This clonotype came up a few times. V is TRBV20-1 and J is TRBJ2-7; the D call may be TRBD1 or TRBD2 (6 bases each). This CDR3 spans 13 amino acids. CDR1 and CDR2 from the germline V gene are DFQATT and SNEGSKA (reference sequence). V was shortened by 1 base and J by 0 bases, with 7 bases between the two germline ends. The CDR3 sequence: CSARAGASYEQYF. The CDR3 bases are TGCAGTGCTAGAGCGGGGGCCTCCTACGAGCAGTACTTC.

This clonotype has only a few counts. The chain recombines TRBV20-1 with TRBJ1-2, with D unresolved. Germline V CDR1 and CDR2: DFQATT, SNEGSKA (reference sequence). V was shortened by 4 bases and J by 5 bases, with 11 bases between the two germline ends. CDR3 length: 12 amino acids. CDR3 nucleotides: TGCAGTGCTAAGGCGGGAGCGTATGGCTACACCTTC. This codes for CSAKAGAYGYTF.

V gene TRBV2 combines with J gene TRBJ2-5; no firm D call. The germline V and J ends were trimmed by 2 bases and 1 base, with 5 bases remaining between them. The germline V gene has CDR1 SNHLY and CDR2 FYNNEI. CDR3 length: 13 residues. CDR3 loop: CASSEISQETQYF. CDR3 nucleotide sequence: TGTGCCAGCAGTGAAATCAGCCAAGAGACCCAGTACTTC.

This clonotype was detected only a few times. This sequence joins TRBV18 and TRBJ2-7; 7 bases agree with TRBD1. Unmatched junction bases numbered 8, after V lost 3 bases and J lost 6 bases. The CDR3 extends over 14 amino acids. Germline V gene lookup returns CDR1 KGHSH and CDR2 LQKENI. This CDR3 is CASSPGTDRFEQYF. The CDR3 DNA follows: TGTGCCAGCTCACCTGGGACAGACAGGTTCGAGCAGTACTTC.

This clonotype showed up just a few times. This sequence joins TRBV7-9 and TRBJ2-1, with D possibly being TRBD1 (6 bases). Looked up from germline, CDR1 is SEHNR and CDR2 is FQNEAQ (reference sequence). The V and J ends lost 1 base and 0 bases respectively, with 7 bases between them. The CDR3 length is 15 residues. CDR3 nucleotide sequence: TGTGCCAGCAGCTTAGGACAGGTCTCCTACAATGAGCAGTTCTTC. Its translation: CASSLGQVSYNEQFF.

The chain has TRBV2 and TRBJ2-7, with D possibly being TRBD1 (6 bases). Germline assignment: CDR1 SNHLY and CDR2 FYNNEI. The CDR3 loop spans 13 amino acids. Trimming cost V 6 bases and J 5 bases, with 14 bases left between them. The CDR3 protein is CASRRGTQNEQYF. CDR3 nucleotide sequence: TGTGCCAGCAGAAGGGGGACACAAAACGAGCAGTACTTC.

This clonotype was counted between two and nine times. V gene TRBV6-2 or TRBV6-3 combines with J gene TRBJ2-7; D gene unclear. This CDR3 has 15 amino acids. Trimming cost V 2 bases and J 0 bases, with 11 bases left between them. The germline V gene encodes CDR1 MNHEY and CDR2 SVGEGT. The CDR3 here is CASSYGTVPSYEQYF. The CDR3 DNA is TGTGCCAGCAGTTACGGTACGGTCCCCTCCTACGAGCAGTACTTC.

This clonotype was counted only a few times. This chain links TRBV4-2 with TRBJ2-1; tentatively, D is TRBD2 (5 bases). Trimming left V 4 bases short and J 5 bases short, with 15 bases between. This CDR3 has 15 residues. Germline CDR1 reads LGHNA; CDR2 reads YNFKEQ. The CDR3 DNA sequence: TGTGCCAGCAGCCCCTTTGCTAGCCGGGACAATGAGCAGTTCTTC. This encodes CASSPFASRDNEQFF.

The chain employs TRBV2 and TRBJ2-5; 7 bases line up with TRBD2. Germline values: CDR1 SNHLY, CDR2 FYNNEI. CDR3 size: 13 residues. J gave up 3 bases and V 6 bases, and 4 bases lay outside the gene matches. The CDR3 coding sequence is TGTGCCAGCAGCGATCTAGCGGAAGAGACCCAGTACTTC. Its protein product is CASSDLAEETQYF.

V and J are TRBV4-3 and TRBJ2-3, with D perhaps TRBD1 or TRBD2 (5 bases each). The germline gives CDR1 LGHNA, CDR2 YSLEER. The germline V and J ends were trimmed by 4 bases and 3 bases, with 14 bases remaining between them. The CDR3 loop spans 15 amino acids. The CDR3 bases are TGCGCCAGCAGCCCCAGAGAGGGGCTGACAGATACGCAGTATTTT. Translating gives CASSPREGLTDTQYF.

The V and J genes are TRBV4-3 and TRBJ1-2; D gene ambiguous. Trimming took off 4 bases at V and 4 bases at J, with 13 bases between the two ends. Germline lookup yields CDR1 LGHNA and CDR2 YSLEER. The CDR3 totals 14 residues. The CDR3 sequence is CASSPREGFYGYTF. DNA for the CDR3: TGCGCCAGCAGCCCTCGGGAGGGTTTCTATGGCTACACCTTC.

The chain employs TRBV3-1 and TRBJ1-3; no clear D gene. This CDR3 spans 14 amino acids. Germline loops: CDR1 LGHDT, CDR2 YNNKEL (reference sequence). V shed 2 bases and J shed 0 bases, with 5 bases lying between them. The CDR3 loop is CASSQSGSGNTIYF. DNA of the CDR3: TGTGCCAGCAGCCAAAGTGGCTCTGGAAACACCATATATTTT. The whole variable domain, filled in from reference TRBV3-1 and TRBJ1-3, reads DTAVSQTPKYLVTQMGNDKSIKCEQNLGHDTMYWYKQDSKKFLKIMFSYNNKELIINETVPNRFSPKSPDKAHLNLHINSLELGDSAVYFCASSQSGSGNTIYFGEGSWLTVV.

This clonotype occurred a few times. This chain joins TRBV5-1 and TRBJ2-3; the D gene is possibly TRBD2 (5 bases). CDR3 length: 16 amino acids. Germline V CDR1 and CDR2: SGHRS, YFSETQ. V lost 4 bases, J lost 2 bases, and 17 bases lay in between. The CDR3: CASSLEGLAVTDTQYF. For the CDR3, the DNA is TGCGCCAGCAGCCTTGAGGGTCTAGCAGTCACAGATACGCAGTATTTT.

In its sample, this clonotype was seen a few times. The chain combines TRBV7-8 with TRBJ1-2; 8 positions match TRBD1. Germline CDR1 SGHVS, CDR2 FQNEAQ. V shed 5 bases, J shed 7 bases, and the junction held 6 bases outside the gene matches. CDR3 length equals 13 residues. CDR3 region: CASSPRTGIGYTF. CDR3 sequence (DNA): TGTGCCAGCAGCCCGCGGACAGGGATTGGCTACACCTTC.

The genes are TRBV5-1 and TRBJ2-5; no clear D. Germline V lookup: CDR1 SGHRS, CDR2 YFSETQ. V was trimmed by 0 bases and J by 2 bases, leaving 11 bases between them. The CDR3 has 15 residues. The CDR3 protein is CASSLADSRQETQYF. CDR3 DNA sequence: TGCGCCAGCAGCTTGGCGGATTCACGACAAGAGACCCAGTACTTC.

This clonotype appeared a few times. The V and J genes are TRBV18 and TRBJ2-3, with TRBD1 matching 9 bases. The CDR3 totals 15 residues. The V segment lost 6 bases and the J segment 4 bases; nucleotides outside the gene matches: 8. Germline assignment: CDR1 KGHSH and CDR2 LQKENI. The CDR3 is CASSTGTGFADTQYF. For the CDR3, the DNA is TGTGCCAGCTCTACCGGGACAGGGTTTGCAGATACGCAGTATTTT.

This clonotype was counted only a few times. CDR3 residues: CASSLDRSNQPQHF. In nucleotides, the CDR3 is TGTGCCAGCAGTTTGGACAGAAGCAATCAGCCCCAGCATTTT. The J gene is TRBJ1-5, the V gene TRBV2, with D possibly being TRBD1 (6 bases). Germline values: CDR1 SNHLY, CDR2 FYNNEI. This CDR3 has 14 residues. Trimming shortened V by 5 bases and J by 1 base, and 9 bases separated the two germline ends.

The V gene is TRBV7-2, the J gene TRBJ1-1, with unresolved D. Germline lookup yields CDR1 SGHTA and CDR2 FQGNSA. Trimming removed 5 bases at V and 1 base at J, with 11 bases between. The CDR3 is 14 residues long. CDR3 bases: TGTGCCAGCAGCCCCCATCATGAGAACACTGAAGCTTTCTTT. As protein: CASSPHHENTEAFF.

This chain links TRBV7-2 with TRBJ2-2; D remains unclear. Germline V gives CDR1 SGHTA, CDR2 FQGNSA. CDR3 length: 14 residues. V lost 2 bases and J 4 bases, leaving 8 bases between the germline ends. The CDR3 here is CASSLYASTGELFF. CDR3 nucleotides: TGTGCCAGCAGCTTATATGCGTCCACCGGGGAGCTGTTTTTT.

The chain links TRBV2 to TRBJ2-5; 10 nucleotides agree with TRBD1. Germline CDR1 reads SNHLY; CDR2 reads FYNNEI. The CDR3 is 11 residues long. Trimming removed 6 bases from V and 13 bases from J; junction bases left unmatched: 5. CDR3 sequence reads: CASSLRDRGYF. The CDR3, as DNA: TGTGCCAGCAGCCTACGGGACAGGGGGTACTTC.

This clonotype was observed a handful of times. V is TRBV7-2 and J is TRBJ2-2; 9 positions match TRBD2. V lost 5 bases and J lost 8; bases outside the gene matches: 18. The CDR3 is 18 residues long. Germline CDR1 and CDR2: SGHTA and FQGNSA. CDR3 region: CASSPAPRGGGASGELFF. The CDR3 DNA reads as TGTGCCAGCAGCCCAGCCCCCCGCGGGGGGGGGGCGAGTGGGGAGCTGTTTTTT.

This clonotype occurred a few times. The chain combines TRBV7-3 with TRBJ2-1; the D call may be TRBD1 or TRBD2 (5 bases each). The CDR3 spans 15 residues. Trimming pared 5 bases from V and 6 bases from J, leaving 17 bases between. The germline gives CDR1 SGHTA, CDR2 FQGTGA. CDR3 region: CASSLQSLGVNEQFF. The CDR3 bases are TGTGCCAGCAGCCTCCAGTCGTTGGGGGTCAATGAGCAGTTCTTC.

This clonotype was detected a few times. The CDR3 here is CSARQNTEAFF. CDR3 nucleotide sequence: TGCAGTGCAAGACAGAACACTGAAGCTTTCTTT. The rearrangement links TRBV20-1 to TRBJ1-1; the D is unclear. The CDR3 runs to 11 residues. CDR1 is DFQATT and CDR2 is SNEGSKA in the germline V gene (reference sequence). Trimming left V 6 bases short and J 1 base short, with 6 bases between.

This clonotype has a handful of counts. V is TRBV18 and J is TRBJ2-1; 9 nucleotides line up with TRBD2. Trimming at V came to 6 bases and at J to 10 bases, leaving 7 bases not matched to a gene. The germline V gene has CDR1 KGHSH and CDR2 LQKENI. The CDR3 extends over 13 amino acids. The CDR3, as DNA: TGTGCCAGCTCGGGCGCTAGCGGGGACGAGCAGTTCTTC. The encoded protein is CASSGASGDEQFF.

This clonotype was picked up a small number of times. This chain links TRBV3-1 with TRBJ1-6, with D uncertain. The CDR3 has 14 amino acids. Trimming removed 4 bases at V and 8 bases at J, with 12 bases between. Per the germline V gene, CDR1 is LGHDT and CDR2 is YNNKEL (reference sequence). The CDR3 bases are TGTGCCAGCAGCCCGACGGCCCAGGATTCACCCCTCCACTTT. Translating it yields CASSPTAQDSPLHF.

This clonotype was seen a few times. V gene TRBV23-1 combines with J gene TRBJ2-7, with TRBD1 matching over 9 bases. TRBV23-1 is assigned to the ORF class and has an uncertain function. This CDR3 is 16 amino acids long. V was pared by 0 bases and J by 3 bases, with 6 bases of the junction left unmatched. The CDR3 sequence: CASSQSEGQGNYEQYF. Written as DNA, the CDR3 is TGCGCCAGCAGTCAATCAGAAGGACAGGGGAACTACGAGCAGTACTTC.

A few counts support this clonotype. The V and J genes are TRBV16 and TRBJ1-4; D gene uncertain. CDR3 size: 15 residues. Between the trimmed V and J ends, which lost 4 bases and 8 bases, there was a span of 17 bases. Germline assignment: CDR1 KGHSY and CDR2 FQNENV. The CDR3: CASSPYLGESEKLFF. As DNA, the CDR3 is TGTGCCAGCAGCCCTTACCTCGGGGAAAGCGAAAAACTGTTTTTT.

In nucleotides, the CDR3 is TGTGCCAGCAGCTTGGCCCCGGACCAATCCTATGGCTACACCTTC. This encodes CASSLAPDQSYGYTF. This sequence joins TRBV7-6 and TRBJ1-2; D not resolved. V lost 3 bases, J lost 4 bases, and 15 bases lay in between. Germline CDR1 reads SGHVS; CDR2 reads FNYEAQ. This CDR3 region has 15 residues.